The clone carrying this TCR beta chain was seen only a few times. Its matching antigen is unknown. The sample is drawn from a study of fetal regulatory T cell absence and autoimmunity. Points from the study as a whole: The oligoclonal enrichment was interpreted as supporting antigen-driven pancreatic autoimmunity before birth in IPEX syndrome. Compared with cord blood, pancreas showed oligoclonal TCR enrichment, some clones over 80-fold. TRB gene family usage was broadly similar in cord blood and pancreas.

The assay was run at survey level. Generated by immunoSEQ multiplex PCR, the TCRdb table keeps only in-frame clones and is missing some. There are about 95,000 clones in the sample; roughly 70% occur only once, and 2% lies in the top ten. Sequencing input: pancreas tissue. The source is a male donor with IPEX syndrome.

The CDR3 region has the DNA TGTGCCAGCGCGACAGGGGTGGGTAATTCACCCCTCCACTTT. This encodes CASATGVGNSPLHF. The V gene is TRBV27, the J gene TRBJ1-6; 8 nucleotides line up with TRBD1. The CDR3 consists of 14 residues. The V gene end was trimmed by 8 bases and the J gene end by 6 bases; junction bases not matched to a gene: 6. Germline V CDR1 and CDR2: MNHEY, SMNVEV (reference sequence).